This note documents a single T cell receptor (beta chain) sequence. The source of the sample is a study of control samples from healthy donors and cancer patients. CDR3 length: 15 residues. V was trimmed by 10 bases and J by 0 bases, leaving 16 bases between them. Germline V CDR1 and CDR2: MNHEY, SVGAGI. Method: immunoSEQ multiplex PCR; TCRdb's copy keeps in-frame clones and lacks some. Of 48,000 or so clones detected, nearly 95% appear once; the ten largest clones hold around a quarter. This chain links TRBV6-5 with TRBJ1-5; D gene unclear. The sample taken for sequencing was PBMCs. The TCR sequence derives from a woman aged 45-65 years with head and neck cancer. As DNA, the CDR3 is TGTGCCACCGCGTACCGACGGGATAGCAATCAGCCCCAGCATTTT. Protein sequence: CATAYRRDSNQPQHF.